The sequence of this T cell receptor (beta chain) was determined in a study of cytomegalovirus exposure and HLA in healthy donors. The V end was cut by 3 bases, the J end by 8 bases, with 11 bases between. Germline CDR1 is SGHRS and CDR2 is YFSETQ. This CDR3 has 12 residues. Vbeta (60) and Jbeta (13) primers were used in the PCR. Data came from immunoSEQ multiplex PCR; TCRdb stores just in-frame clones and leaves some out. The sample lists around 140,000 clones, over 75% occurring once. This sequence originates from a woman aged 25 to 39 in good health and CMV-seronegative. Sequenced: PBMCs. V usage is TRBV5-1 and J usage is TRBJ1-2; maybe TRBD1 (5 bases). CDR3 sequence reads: CASSSRVFGYTF. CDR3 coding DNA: TGCGCCAGCAGCTCCAGGGTATTCGGCTACACCTTC.